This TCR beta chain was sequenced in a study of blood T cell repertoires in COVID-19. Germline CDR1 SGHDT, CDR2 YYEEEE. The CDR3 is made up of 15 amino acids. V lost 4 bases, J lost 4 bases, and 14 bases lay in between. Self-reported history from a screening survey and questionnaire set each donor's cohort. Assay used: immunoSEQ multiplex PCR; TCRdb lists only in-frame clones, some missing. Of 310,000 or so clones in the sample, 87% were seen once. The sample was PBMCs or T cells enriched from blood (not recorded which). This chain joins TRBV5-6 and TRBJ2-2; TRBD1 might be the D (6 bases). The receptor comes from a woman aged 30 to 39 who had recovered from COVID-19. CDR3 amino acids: CASSIGQQTTGELFF. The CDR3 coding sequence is TGTGCCAGCAGCATCGGACAGCAAACCACCGGGGAGCTGTTTTTT.